One T cell receptor (beta chain) is described in this entry. This sample was taken from a study of blood T cell repertoires in COVID-19. Background on the study: Material from acute and convalescent COVID-19 was sourced from the United States, Italy and Spain. PBMCs, B-cell-depleted T cells, or T cells were the source of the cDNA or gDNA that made up the material.

In the original processing: Reference gene primer amplification gave estimated nucleated cell counts. The repertoire was sequenced with immunoSEQ multiplex PCR; TCRdb's copy has only in-frame clones and lacks some. That table is the source of V, J and clone size, and D and trimming were worked out from the DNA. The top ten clones hold 4.5% to 5.5% of a sample with roughly 220,000 clones, around 84% of them seen once. The TCR originated in an older woman who had recovered from COVID-19. Source material: peripheral blood.

Here the CDR3 reads CASSGGAGEKLFF. CDR3 in DNA: TGTGCCAGCAGTGGGGGCGCAGGTGAAAAACTGTTTTTT. V gene TRBV12-3 or TRBV12-4 combines with J gene TRBJ1-4; maybe TRBD1 (6 bases). The CDR3 covers 13 residues. The V gene lost 5 bases and the J gene lost 7 bases, with 11 bases spanning the gap.